This TCR beta chain was sequenced for a study of blood T cell repertoires in COVID-19. The germline V gene encodes CDR1 MGHRA and CDR2 YSYEKL. Trimming took 0 bases from V and 4 from J; bases not matched to a gene: 16. The CDR3 contains 20 residues. In the original workflow: Reference gene primers were amplified, and this amplification served to estimate nucleated cell counts. TCRdb's table, derived via immunoSEQ multiplex PCR, lists solely in-frame clones and lacks some. That table gives V, J and clone size, and the DNA gave D and trimming. Of around 180,000 clones listed, approximately 80% are singletons.

Material for sequencing was PBMCs or T cells enriched from blood (not recorded which). This chain joins TRBV4-1 and TRBJ2-3, with 10 bases identical to TRBD2. This receptor was taken from a man between 45 and 60 years old who had recovered from COVID-19. The CDR3: CASSQDFQRGGLGVPDTQYF. The CDR3 DNA reads as TGCGCCAGCAGCCAAGATTTCCAGCGGGGGGGCCTGGGAGTCCCAGATACGCAGTATTTT.